The 24 T cell receptor beta chains presented below share a single source sample, sequenced in a study of blood T cell repertoires in COVID-19. The repertoire was sequenced with immunoSEQ multiplex PCR; TCRdb's copy has only in-frame clones and lacks some. Among about 260,000 clones, more than 90% were seen once, and the ten largest hold around 2.5%. Specimen: peripheral blood. These receptor sequences come from a young adult with COVID-19, enrolled during active disease.

This sequence joins TRBV27 and TRBJ2-7, with D tentatively TRBD1 (6 bases). Deletions cut 6 bases from V and 2 bases from J, with 8 bases between. Germline V gene lookup returns CDR1 MNHEY and CDR2 SMNVEV (reference sequence). The CDR3 totals 12 residues. Here the CDR3 DNA reads TGTGCCAGCAGGACAGGAACCTACGAGCAGTACTTC. This codes for CASRTGTYEQYF.

V gene TRBV24-1 combines with J gene TRBJ2-1; 8 bases match TRBD2. V lost 0 bases to trimming and J lost 9 bases; unmatched junction nucleotides: 9. This CDR3 region has 16 residues. Germline V gene data show CDR1 as KGHDR and CDR2 as SFDVKD. The CDR3 loop reads CATSDLKVAGRGEQFF. In DNA form, the CDR3 reads TGTGCCACCAGTGATTTGAAGGTAGCGGGACGGGGTGAGCAGTTCTTC.

V is TRBV5-3 and J is TRBJ2-1; 9 nucleotides match TRBD2. TRBV5-3 is an open reading frame whose function is uncertain. The trim removed 2 bases at V and 6 bases at J, leaving 9 bases unmatched. CDR3 length: 16 amino acids. The DNA of the CDR3 is TGTGCCAGAAGCTTCTTTAGCGGGAGTTACTGCAATGAGCAGTTCTTC. Protein: CARSFFSGSYCNEQFF.

V gene TRBV7-9 combines with J gene TRBJ1-6; 7 nucleotides align to TRBD1. Germline CDR1 reads SEHNR; CDR2 reads FQNEAQ (reference sequence). The CDR3 sequence is 16 residues long. J was trimmed by 7 bases and V by 6 bases; bases with no gene match: 12. The CDR3 region is CASSYKGANSNSPLHF. CDR3 coding DNA: TGTGCCAGCAGTTACAAGGGGGCCAATTCCAATTCACCCCTCCACTTT.

The chain joins TRBV6-5 to TRBJ1-3, with 7 positions matching TRBD1. The CDR3 loop spans 13 amino acids. Losses at the gene ends were 7 bases for V and 4 bases for J; bases not matched to a gene: 4. Germline assignment: CDR1 MNHEY and CDR2 SVGAGI. CDR3 in DNA: TGTGCCAGCATAAACAGGGGAGGAAACACCATATATTTT. Protein: CASINRGGNTIYF.

The chain links TRBV6-1 to TRBJ2-7; a weak D match, TRBD1 (6 bases). Trimming stripped 3 bases from V and 2 bases from J, with 14 bases between. Per germline, CDR1 MNHNS and CDR2 SASEGT. The CDR3 runs 15 residues. The CDR3 DNA follows: TGTGCCAGCAGTGAGACAGGTTCGGCTACCTACGAGCAGTACTTC. Translated: CASSETGSATYEQYF.

The J gene is TRBJ2-6, the V gene TRBV7-9, with no clear D. Per germline, CDR1 SEHNR and CDR2 FQNEAQ (reference sequence). V was shortened by 1 base and J by 1 base, with 5 bases between the two germline ends. This CDR3 has 15 amino acids. CDR3 coding DNA: TGTGCCAGCAGCTTAGTTTTATCTGGGGCCAACGTCCTGACTTTC. Its translation: CASSLVLSGANVLTF. Full variable domain (remainder filled in from reference TRBV7-9 and TRBJ2-6): DTGVSQNPRHKITKRGQNVTFRCDPISEHNRLYWYRQTLGQGPEFLTYFQNEAQLEKSRLLSDRFSAERPKGSFSTLEIQRTEQGDSAMYLCASSLVLSGANVLTFGAGSRLTVL.

This rearrangement joins TRBV5-4 to TRBJ2-7; TRBD2 matches at 11 bases. This CDR3 is built from 15 residues. Unmatched junction bases numbered 3, after V lost 4 bases and J lost 0 bases. Looked up from germline, CDR1 is SGHNT and CDR2 is YYREEE (reference sequence). The CDR3 spells CASSHTSGSSYEQYF. CDR3 coding DNA: TGTGCCAGCAGCCACACTAGCGGGAGCTCCTACGAGCAGTACTTC.

J is TRBJ2-7 and V is TRBV4-1; the D is unclear. Germline V gene sequence: CDR1 MGHRA, CDR2 YSYEKL. The CDR3 is made up of 13 amino acids. Trimming shortened V by 4 bases and J by 1 base, and 8 bases separated the two germline ends. This CDR3 reads CASSLDGSYEQYF. For the CDR3, the DNA is TGCGCCAGCAGCCTCGACGGGTCCTACGAGCAGTACTTC.

The V call is TRBV11-2, the J call TRBJ2-5; TRBD1 aligns across 9 bases. Germline values: CDR1 SGHAT, CDR2 FQNNGV. Trimming cost V 5 bases and J 3 bases; bases outside gene matches: 4. This CDR3 has 14 amino acids. This CDR3 reads CASSARTGEETQYF. Written as DNA, the CDR3 is TGTGCCAGCAGCGCCAGGACAGGGGAAGAGACCCAGTACTTC. The whole variable domain, remainder taken from reference TRBV11-2 and TRBJ2-5, is EAGVAQSPRYKIIEKRQSVAFWCNPISGHATLYWYQQILGQGPKLLIQFQNNGVVDDSQLPKDRFSAERLKGVDSTLKIQPAKLEDSAVYLCASSARTGEETQYFGPGTRLLVL.

The chain recombines TRBV2 with TRBJ2-7, with TRBD1 matching 8 bases. The CDR3 has 13 amino acids. The ends lost 3 bases at V and 6 bases at J; junction bases unmatched: 4. Germline V CDR1 and CDR2: SNHLY, FYNNEI. Here the CDR3 reads CASSEHRGSEQYF. The DNA of the CDR3 is TGTGCCAGCAGTGAGCACAGGGGGTCCGAGCAGTACTTC.

The chain employs TRBV10-3 and TRBJ1-1; the D is unclear. V dropped 6 bases and J dropped 1 base, with 9 bases sitting between them. The CDR3 totals 13 residues. In germline, CDR1 is ENHRY, CDR2 SYGVKD. CDR3 nucleotide sequence: TGTGCCATCAGGGTCGGTGGGAACACTGAAGCTTTCTTT. Translated, it gives CAIRVGGNTEAFF.

This chain's CDR3 is CASSLRLAGDVSDTQYF. CDR3 bases: TGCGCCAGCAGCTTGAGGCTAGCGGGAGACGTATCAGATACGCAGTATTTT. The chain is built from TRBV5-1 and TRBJ2-3, with TRBD2 matching 10 bases. Trimming removed 1 base from V and 4 bases from J; junction bases left unmatched: 9. The CDR3 covers 17 residues. CDR1 and CDR2 from the germline V gene are SGHRS and YFSETQ.

The V and J genes are TRBV6-6 and TRBJ2-5, with TRBD2 identical over 8 bases. CDR3 size: 15 residues. Germline trimming cut 3 bases from V and 4 bases from J; bases unmatched to any gene: 7. Germline V lookup: CDR1 MNHNY, CDR2 SVGAGI (reference sequence). The CDR3 region has the DNA TGTGCCAGCAGTTATTCTACTCTAGCGGGAGAGACCCAGTACTTC. Encoded protein: CASSYSTLAGETQYF.

The gene calls are TRBV14 and TRBJ2-7; the match to TRBD2 covers 9 bases. CDR3 size: 15 residues. The V and J ends lost 1 base and 2 bases, in that order; junction bases with no gene match: 3. Per germline, CDR1 SGHDN and CDR2 FVKESK. The CDR3 spells CASSQGLAGTYEQYF. The CDR3 nucleotides are TGTGCCAGCAGCCAAGGGCTAGCGGGAACCTACGAGCAGTACTTC.

The CDR3 nucleotides read TGTGCCAGCAGACTACAGGGGACGGCCCCCTACGAGCAGTACTTC. Protein: CASRLQGTAPYEQYF. This rearrangement joins TRBV6-5 to TRBJ2-7; TRBD1 matches at 7 bases. Germline V gives CDR1 MNHEY, CDR2 SVGAGI. The CDR3 totals 15 residues. V trimming: 6 bases; J trimming: 2 bases; junction bases outside the gene matches: 10.

The chain has TRBV5-6 and TRBJ1-2; D is unclear. Germline assignment: CDR1 SGHDT and CDR2 YYEEEE. CDR3 size: 14 residues. The germline V and J ends were trimmed by 0 bases and 1 base, with 7 bases remaining between them. The CDR3 loop is CASSLGQINYGYTF. CDR3 bases: TGTGCCAGCAGCTTGGGCCAGATTAACTATGGCTACACCTTC.

This sequence joins TRBV7-9 and TRBJ2-7; 8 nucleotides match TRBD2. Germline CDR1 and CDR2: SEHNR and FQNEAQ (reference sequence). The CDR3 loop spans 16 amino acids. The trim removed 3 bases at V and 4 bases at J, leaving 11 bases unmatched. CDR3 DNA: TGTGCCAGCAGCTTGGAGACTAGCGCAATTGGATACGAGCAGTACTTC. Protein sequence: CASSLETSAIGYEQYF.

This chain uses TRBV6-5 with TRBJ2-7; D is perhaps TRBD1 (5 bases). The CDR3 runs to 15 residues. Germline lookup yields CDR1 MNHEY and CDR2 SVGAGI. Trimming took 0 bases from V and 7 from J, leaving 16 bases between them. CDR3 protein: CASSYSQRSSGEQYF. CDR3 coding DNA: TGTGCCAGCAGTTACTCGCAGCGTAGTTCAGGGGAGCAGTACTTC.

This clone was seen a few times. V and J are TRBV2 and TRBJ1-6; 7 nucleotides agree with TRBD1. With 8 bases clipped from V and 0 bases from J, the junction kept 1 base outside the gene matches. The CDR3 has 14 residues. Germline CDR1 SNHLY, CDR2 FYNNEI. CDR3 loop: CASGTVSYNSPLHF. CDR3 sequence (DNA): TGTGCCAGCGGGACAGTCTCCTATAATTCACCCCTCCACTTT.

V is TRBV10-3 and J is TRBJ1-2; TRBD1 matches at 9 bases. The CDR3 runs 17 residues. The V gene end was trimmed by 0 bases and the J gene end by 4 bases; junction bases not matched to a gene: 9. Germline-derived CDR1 and CDR2 are ENHRY and SYGVKD. The CDR3 DNA reads as TGTGCCATCAGTGAGTCGTTCGGGACAGGGAATGGCTATGGCTACACCTTC. Its protein is CAISESFGTGNGYGYTF.

This clone was seen just once. The chain carries TRBV4-2 and TRBJ2-7, with 9 positions matching TRBD1. The germline CDR1 and CDR2 sequences are LGHNA and YNFKEQ. The CDR3 runs to 16 residues. With V trimmed by 0 bases and J by 2 bases, 5 bases remained unmatched. This chain's CDR3 is CASSQDGGQGPYEQYF. CDR3 coding DNA: TGTGCCAGCAGCCAAGATGGGGGACAGGGCCCCTACGAGCAGTACTTC.

V and J are TRBV2 and TRBJ2-3, with 8 bases lining up with TRBD2. The CDR3 covers 16 residues. Per the germline V gene, CDR1 is SNHLY and CDR2 is FYNNEI. J was trimmed by 1 base and V by 4 bases; bases with no gene match: 7. The CDR3 reads CASSVPRAGGTDTQYF. In DNA form, the CDR3 reads TGTGCCAGCAGTGTCCCTAGAGCGGGGGGCACAGATACGCAGTATTTT.

The V gene is TRBV4-1, the J gene TRBJ2-6; 7 bases fit TRBD1. The J segment lost 0 bases and the V segment lost 4 bases, leaving 12 bases of the junction unmatched. The CDR3 loop spans 19 amino acids. Germline V lookup: CDR1 MGHRA, CDR2 YSYEKL. CDR3 sequence: CASSRQKTGNPSGANVLTF. CDR3 nucleotide sequence: TGCGCCAGCAGCCGCCAGAAGACAGGGAACCCCTCTGGGGCCAACGTCCTGACTTTC.